The 26 T cell receptor beta chains below all came from one sample that was sequenced in a study of CD8+ T cells in alopecia areata. Extracted RNA was reverse transcribed, and the resulting cDNA served as sequencing template. Measured with immunoSEQ multiplex PCR; TCRdb has only the in-frame clones, and not every one. The table records almost 250,000 clones, roughly two thirds of them present only once. The source was CD4+ T cells sorted from blood, collected at week 0. The receptors were sampled from a human donor with alopecia areata.

The table lists this clone with a few counts. Other DNA sequences in this specimen translate into the identical CDR3. The CDR3 loop reads CASSLGGKETQYF. In DNA form, the CDR3 reads TGCGCCAGCAGCTTGGGCGGTAAAGAGACCCAGTACTTC. The gene calls are TRBV5-1 and TRBJ2-5; D remains ambiguous. V shed 0 bases and J shed 3 bases, with 6 bases lying between them. The CDR3 sequence is 13 residues long. Germline-derived CDR1 and CDR2 are SGHRS and YFSETQ. Using reference TRBV5-1 and TRBJ2-5 for the parts outside the CDR3, the full variable domain is KAGVTQTPRYLIKTRGQQVTLSCSPISGHRSVSWYQQTPGQGLQFLFEYFSETQRNKGNFPGRFSGRQFSNSRSEMNVSTLELGDSALYLCASSLGGKETQYFGPGTRLLVL.

With respect to this clone: The sample contains more than one DNA sequence encoding this CDR3. The chain has TRBV30 and TRBJ1-1, with D possibly matching TRBD1 (5 bases). Trimming cost V 0 bases and J 0 bases, with 5 bases left between them. The CDR3 has 13 amino acids. CDR1 GTSNPN and CDR2 SVGIG come from the germline V gene (reference sequence). The CDR3 region is CAWSVGVNTEAFF. The CDR3 region has the DNA TGTGCCTGGAGTGTAGGGGTGAACACTGAAGCTTTCTTT.

For the CDR3, the DNA is TGTGCCAGCAGCCAAGGTGTTGGGACGGAGGATGGCTACACCTTC. It translates to CASSQGVGTEDGYTF. The J gene is TRBJ1-2, the V gene TRBV4-2; weak D call: TRBD1 (5 bases). Looked up from germline, CDR1 is LGHNA and CDR2 is YNFKEQ. Trimming pared 1 base from V and 6 bases from J, leaving 15 bases between. The CDR3 is 15 amino acids.

This rearrangement joins TRBV5-4 to TRBJ1-1; D is possibly TRBD1 (6 bases). Between the trimmed V and J ends, which lost 2 bases and 0 bases, there was a span of 8 bases. This CDR3 spans 14 amino acids. Germline-derived CDR1 and CDR2 are SGHNT and YYREEE (reference sequence). The CDR3 DNA reads TGTGCCAGCAGCTTAGACAGGATGAACACTGAAGCTTTCTTT. As protein: CASSLDRMNTEAFF. Based on the CDR3 plus reference TRBV5-4 and TRBJ1-1, the full variable domain is ETGVTQSPTHLIKTRGQQVTLRCSSQSGHNTVSWYQQALGQGPQFIFQYYREEENGRGNFPPRFSGLQFPNYSSELNVNALELDDSALYLCASSLDRMNTEAFFGQGTRLTVV.

This clone showed up just a few times. The rearrangement joins TRBV6-5 to TRBJ2-7, with D tentatively TRBD2 (5 bases). Per germline, CDR1 MNHEY and CDR2 SVGAGI. The length of the CDR3 is 14 residues. The ends were cut back, 6 bases at V and 9 bases at J, with 21 bases in the middle. CDR3 DNA sequence: TGTGCCAGCAGCCCGAGATCGGCAGGCCGGGGGCAGTACTTC. Translated, it gives CASSPRSAGRGQYF.

This clone was seen a single time. This chain joins TRBV9 and TRBJ1-6; tentatively, D is TRBD1 (5 bases). The CDR3 runs 14 residues. The V gene's germline CDR1 is SGDLS and CDR2 YYNGEE. V was cut by 0 bases and J by 8 bases, with 9 bases left in between. The CDR3 bases are TGTGCCAGCAGCGTAGGGCAGGGTTATTCACCCCTCCACTTT. It specifies CASSVGQGYSPLHF. Variable domain in full (rest from reference TRBV9 and TRBJ1-6): DSGVTQTPKHLITATGQRVTLRCSPRSGDLSVYWYQQSLDQGLQFLIQYYNGEERAKGNILERFSAQQFPDLHSELNLSSLELGDSALYFCASSVGQGYSPLHFGNGTRLTVT.

This sequence joins TRBV29-1 and TRBJ1-2; no firm D call. There are 13 residues in the CDR3. V lost 5 bases, J lost 1 base, and 11 bases lay in between. CDR1 is SQVTM, CDR2 ANQGSEA, per germline. This CDR3 is CSVTPQDNYGYTF. The CDR3, as DNA: TGCAGCGTTACACCTCAGGATAACTATGGCTACACCTTC.

In this sample, this clone turned up a few times. This chain uses TRBV23-1 with TRBJ2-5, with D uncertain. TRBV23-1 is filed as an ORF, its function uncertain. Trimming shortened V by 1 base and J by 1 base, and 7 bases separated the two germline ends. The CDR3 length is 14 residues. The CDR3 here is CASSQFDFQETQYF. In DNA form, the CDR3 reads TGCGCCAGCAGTCAATTTGACTTCCAAGAGACCCAGTACTTC.

The rearrangement links TRBV5-1 to TRBJ1-1; D is unresolved. CDR1 and CDR2 from the germline V gene are SGHRS and YFSETQ. The CDR3 loop spans 13 amino acids. V lost 7 bases and J lost 4, with 14 bases in between. CDR3 DNA sequence: TGCGCCAGCCACCTGGCCATCGGCACTGAAGCTTTCTTT. The encoded protein is CASHLAIGTEAFF.

This clone was counted only a few times. The V gene is TRBV7-2, the J gene TRBJ2-5, with a weak D call TRBD2 (5 bases). The CDR3 length is 13 residues. V gave up 5 bases and J gave up 5 bases, with 12 bases separating them. Germline CDR1 SGHTA, CDR2 FQGNSA. The chain's CDR3 is CASSRSVAETQYF. The CDR3 DNA sequence: TGTGCCAGCAGCCGTAGCGTGGCGGAGACCCAGTACTTC.

This chain uses TRBV5-4 with TRBJ2-7; tentative D call: TRBD2 (5 bases). Germline-derived CDR1 and CDR2 are SGHNT and YYREEE (reference sequence). The V end lost 1 base, the J end lost 5 bases, and 10 bases lay between the germline ends. The CDR3 consists of 13 residues. CDR3 in amino acids: CASSLPKGDEQYF. In DNA, the CDR3 is TGTGCCAGCAGCTTGCCAAAGGGAGACGAGCAGTACTTC.

This sequence joins TRBV5-4 and TRBJ1-1, with D uncertain. The CDR3 consists of 15 residues. Deletions cut 2 bases from V and 1 base from J, with 12 bases between. Looked up from germline, CDR1 is SGHNT and CDR2 is YYREEE (reference sequence). The CDR3 DNA is TGTGCCAGCAGCTTACCCCCAGGCGCGAACACTGAAGCTTTCTTT. It yields the protein CASSLPPGANTEAFF.

The chain employs TRBV5-4 and TRBJ2-2; D is undetermined. Trimming stripped 1 base from V and 2 bases from J, with 6 bases between. CDR3 size: 14 residues. CDR1 and CDR2 from the germline V gene are SGHNT and YYREEE (reference sequence). The CDR3 nucleotides read TGTGCCAGCAGCTTGCTTATTAACACCGGGGAGCTGTTTTTT. Protein product: CASSLLINTGELFF.

This chain uses TRBV29-1 with TRBJ2-5, with D possibly being TRBD2 (6 bases). V was shortened by 5 bases and J by 6 bases, with 16 bases between the two germline ends. The CDR3 has 13 amino acids. Germline V CDR1 and CDR2: SQVTM, ANQGSEA. CDR3 coding DNA: TGCAGCGTTATGGTAGCGCGGGGAAAGACCCAGTACTTC. Its protein is CSVMVARGKTQYF.

The V gene is TRBV29-1, the J gene TRBJ2-7, with 9 nucleotides matching TRBD1. The germline V gene encodes CDR1 SQVTM and CDR2 ANQGSEA. The CDR3 extends over 13 amino acids. The J segment lost 4 bases and the V segment lost 7 bases, leaving 8 bases of the junction unmatched. The CDR3 region has the DNA TGCAGCGCCATGGGACAGGGAATTTACGAGCAGTACTTC. It translates to CSAMGQGIYEQYF.

The J gene is TRBJ1-2, the V gene TRBV30, with D maybe TRBD1 (6 bases). The CDR3 is 13 amino acids. Looked up from germline, CDR1 is GTSNPN and CDR2 is SVGIG (reference sequence). V lost 2 bases and J 8 bases, leaving 15 bases between the germline ends. The CDR3 region has the DNA TGTGCCTGGAGTTCTCAAGGGGGGAGCGGCTACACCTTC. The encoded protein is CAWSSQGGSGYTF.

About this clone itself: This CDR3 is also generated by other DNA sequences in the sample. This chain links TRBV29-1 with TRBJ2-5, with D tentatively TRBD1 (6 bases). Per germline, CDR1 SQVTM and CDR2 ANQGSEA. This CDR3 comprises 13 residues. Trimming shortened V by 6 bases and J by 1 base, and 12 bases separated the two germline ends. CDR3 bases: TGCAGCGTAGTACAGGGTCCCCAAGAGACCCAGTACTTC. Encoded protein: CSVVQGPQETQYF.

The chain recombines TRBV6-6 with TRBJ2-3; 8 bases align to TRBD2. The germline V gene encodes CDR1 MNHNY and CDR2 SVGAGI (reference sequence). The CDR3 has 15 amino acids. Trimming removed 7 bases from V and 9 bases from J; junction bases left unmatched: 15. This CDR3 reads CASTGLALSQGTQYF. CDR3 DNA: TGTGCCAGCACCGGACTAGCCTTATCACAAGGGACGCAGTATTTT.

The table lists this clone with a few counts. This chain joins TRBV5-1 and TRBJ1-2, with a weak D call TRBD1 (5 bases). Deletions cut 4 bases from V and 4 bases from J, with 8 bases between. The CDR3 runs 12 residues. Looked up from germline, CDR1 is SGHRS and CDR2 is YFSETQ. In nucleotides, the CDR3 is TGCGCCAGCAGCGGCGACAGCTATGGCTACACCTTC. Its protein product is CASSGDSYGYTF.

The chain employs TRBV5-1 and TRBJ2-7; 7 bases fit TRBD1. Germline trimming cut 5 bases from V and 2 bases from J; bases unmatched to any gene: 10. CDR1 is SGHRS, CDR2 YFSETQ, per germline. This CDR3 spans 15 amino acids. CDR3 bases: TGCGCCAGCAGACCTCCAGGGGGTGCGACCTACGAGCAGTACTTC. It yields the protein CASRPPGGATYEQYF.

The V gene is TRBV9, the J gene TRBJ1-1; D might be TRBD1 (5 bases). This CDR3 contains 14 residues. Germline CDR1 is SGDLS and CDR2 is YYNGEE. The ends were cut back, 1 base at V and 4 bases at J, with 11 bases in the middle. The DNA for the CDR3 is TGTGCCAGCAGCGTAAGAGGGGTTAGCACTGAAGCTTTCTTT. This encodes CASSVRGVSTEAFF.

V usage is TRBV6-5 and J usage is TRBJ2-5; D remains unclear. V lost 2 bases, J lost 5 bases, and 18 bases lay in between. Germline CDR1 and CDR2: MNHEY and SVGAGI. CDR3 length equals 16 residues. The CDR3 DNA follows: TGTGCCAGCAGTTACGACCCTCTACGGGCCCAGGAGACCCAGTACTTC. Translated: CASSYDPLRAQETQYF.

This clone was observed a handful of times. The chain combines TRBV5-1 with TRBJ2-7; possibly TRBD1 or TRBD2 for D (6 bases each). Per the germline V gene, CDR1 is SGHRS and CDR2 is YFSETQ. This CDR3 is 15 amino acids long. The V and J ends lost 4 bases and 4 bases respectively, with 18 bases between them. This chain's CDR3 is CASSLRGRLPYEQYF. The CDR3 DNA reads as TGCGCCAGCAGCCTCCGGGGGCGCCTACCTTACGAGCAGTACTTC.

This clone was counted only a few times. The rearrangement joins TRBV29-1 to TRBJ1-2; tentatively, D is TRBD1 (5 bases). V gave up 6 bases and J gave up 2 bases, with 16 bases separating them. The CDR3 has 14 amino acids. The germline CDR1 and CDR2 sequences are SQVTM and ANQGSEA. The CDR3: CSVSLGVRNYGYTF. CDR3 nucleotides: TGCAGCGTCTCTTTGGGGGTCAGAAACTATGGCTACACCTTC.

The rearrangement links TRBV27 to TRBJ1-6; no definite D call. Germline values: CDR1 MNHEY, CDR2 SMNVEV (reference sequence). V lost 11 bases to trimming and J lost 7 bases, with 18 bases between them. This CDR3 has 14 amino acids. The CDR3 here is CASRWGQTNSPLHF. The CDR3 DNA is TGTGCCTCAAGGTGGGGTCAGACCAATTCACCCCTCCACTTT.

The rearrangement links TRBV27 to TRBJ2-7; D might be TRBD1 (5 bases). Germline CDR1 is MNHEY and CDR2 is SMNVEV (reference sequence). There are 16 residues in the CDR3. V was clipped by 6 bases and J by 0 bases, with 18 bases between them. For the CDR3, the DNA is TGTGCCAGCAGCCTTAAGGGGCCGGGCGGCTCCTACGAGCAGTACTTC. Its translation is CASSLKGPGGSYEQYF.